This T cell receptor beta chain was retrieved from a study of T cells in Graves' hyperthyroidism and ophthalmopathy. Study-wide context: Any treatment followed the collection of peripheral blood at initial diagnosis. Findings and limits, study-wide: Researchers found most expanded thyroid clonotypes above 0.001 in blood as well.

This clonotype was found many times. Antigen specificity is unknown. With V trimmed by 1 base and J by 4 bases, 10 bases remained unmatched. This CDR3 is 17 amino acids long. Germline V lookup: CDR1 SGHAT, CDR2 FQNNGV. Those with hyperthyroidism were 18 to 65 years old, newly diagnosed, and ill for under 2 months. The PBMCs studied were ones that came from 10 ml fresh peripheral blood. Researchers amplified the TCR beta CDR3 regions from RNA transcripts. A first-round RT-PCR of the TCR CDR3 used the HTBI primer set. TCRdb called the multiplex PCR reads again in MiXCR, with one record for every CDR3 protein. Here the sample spans hundreds of thousands of distinct CDR3 sequences, roughly a sixth being singletons.

This chain joins TRBV11-2 and TRBJ1-1, with 9 nucleotides matching TRBD1. The TCR originated in a woman between 50 and 59 years old with Graves' hyperthyroidism that later progressed to Graves' ophthalmopathy. The sequenced sample consisted of blood. CDR3 nucleotide sequence: TGTGCCAGCAGCTTAGGGGGGGATCCGACAGGGGGCACTGAAGCTTTCTTT. Its protein is CASSLGGDPTGGTEAFF. The complete variable domain, with remaining parts taken from reference TRBV11-2 and TRBJ1-1, reads EAGVAQSPRYKIIEKRQSVAFWCNPISGHATLYWYQQILGQGPKLLIQFQNNGVVDDSQLPKDRFSAERLKGVDSTLKIQPAKLEDSAVYLCASSLGGDPTGGTEAFFGQGTRLTVV.